This T cell receptor beta chain emerged from a study of T cells in Graves' hyperthyroidism and ophthalmopathy. Study-level findings and limits: Ophthalmopathy cases were set apart from stable hyperthyroidism by a 13 V-J model.

Comment on this clonotype: Its antigen remains unknown.

This CDR3 has 14 amino acids. Trimming left V 1 base short and J 8 bases short, with 14 bases between. Germline V gives CDR1 MGHDK, CDR2 SYGVNS. RNA transcripts served as the template for amplifying TCR beta CDR3 regions. The HTBI primer set served for first-round RT-PCR of the TCR CDR3. TCRdb reanalysed the multiplex PCR reads using MiXCR and keeps one entry per CDR3 protein. There are around 35,000 distinct CDR3 sequences in the sample; 52% occur only once, and about 17% lies in the top ten. What was sequenced was blood. This receptor was obtained from a man aged 40-49 years with Graves' ophthalmopathy. The chain employs TRBV25-1 and TRBJ1-2; D may be TRBD1 (6 bases). CDR3 residues: CASSEWGGSSGYTF. DNA for the CDR3: TGTGCCAGCAGTGAATGGGGGGGCAGCTCCGGCTACACCTTC.